This TCR beta chain emerged from a study of blood T cell repertoires in COVID-19. The table came from immunoSEQ multiplex PCR; TCRdb's copy has only in-frame clones and leaves some out. The sample holds more than 300,000 clones; 87% are singletons and the top ten take about 6%. CDR3 length equals 18 residues. V lost 1 base and J lost 2; bases outside the gene matches: 9. Germline CDR1 reads MGHRA; CDR2 reads YSYEKL. The V call is TRBV4-1, the J call TRBJ2-7; 12 bases map to TRBD2. The specimen was peripheral blood. This TCR was recovered from a woman between 50 and 59 years old with COVID-19, enrolled during active disease. Here the CDR3 reads CASSQGKGLAGGTYEQYF. The CDR3 region has the DNA TGCGCCAGCAGCCAAGGAAAGGGACTAGCGGGCGGAACCTACGAGCAGTACTTC.